What follows describes a single TCR beta chain. Antigen specificity is unknown. The data originate from a study of beta chain features in type 1 diabetes. On the study more broadly: Healthy donors and patients showed comparable age, gender and cell yields. Over 85,000,000 sorted cells were examined across all samples. Broader study findings: Among patients with Type 1 diabetes, TCRB CDR3s were moderately but significantly shorter in every one of the four CD4+ subsets.

cDNA synthesis used the whole RNA isolate, giving expressed TCRB sequences. Measured with immunoSEQ multiplex PCR; TCRdb has only the in-frame clones, and not every one. The profile shows about 48,000 clones, about 40% of them singletons. This CDR3 comprises 13 residues. The V end lost 5 bases, the J end lost 4 bases, and 9 bases lay between the germline ends. Germline V gene lookup returns CDR1 MNHEY and CDR2 SMNVEV (reference sequence). Specimen: Tregs from blood. V is TRBV27 and J is TRBJ1-5; D gene ambiguous. The origin of this receptor is a man aged 30 to 45 with type 1 diabetes. The CDR3 DNA reads as TGTGCCAGCAGTGACAATGGTAATCAGCCCCAGCATTTT. It specifies CASSDNGNQPQHF.